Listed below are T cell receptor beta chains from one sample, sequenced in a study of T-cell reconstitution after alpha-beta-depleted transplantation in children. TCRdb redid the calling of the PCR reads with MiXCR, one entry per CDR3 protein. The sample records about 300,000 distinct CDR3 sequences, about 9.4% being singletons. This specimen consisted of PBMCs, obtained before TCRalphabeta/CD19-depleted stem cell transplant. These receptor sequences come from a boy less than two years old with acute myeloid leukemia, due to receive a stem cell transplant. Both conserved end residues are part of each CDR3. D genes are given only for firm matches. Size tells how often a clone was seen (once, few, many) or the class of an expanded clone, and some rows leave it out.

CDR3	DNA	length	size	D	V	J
CASSQRQGAYEQYF	TGTGCCAGCAGCCAAAGGCAGGGGGCCTACGAGCAGTACTTC	14	many	TRBD1	TRBV4-2	TRBJ2-7
CASSLDPAGWILAKNIQYF	TGTGCCAGCAGCTTGGATCCAGCGGGGTGGATCCTAGCCAAAAACATTCAGTACTTC	19	many	TRBD2	TRBV5-4	TRBJ2-4
CASSFRKSETPTDTQYF	TGTGCCAGCAGTTTCCGCAAATCAGAGACACCGACAGATACGCAGTATTTT	17	many	.	TRBV28	TRBJ2-3
CASSLVRGGAPDTQYF	TGCGCCAGCAGCTTGGTGCGCGGGGGGGCCCCAGATACGCAGTATTTT	16	many	TRBD2	TRBV5-1	TRBJ2-3
CASSSRGNTGELFF	TGTGCCAGCAGCTCCAGGGGGAACACCGGGGAGCTGTTTTTT	14	many	.	TRBV7-3	TRBJ2-2
CASSSQGGPYEPYF	TGCGCCAGCAGCTCACAGGGGGGACCCTACGAGCCGTACTTC	14	.	TRBD1	TRBV5-1	TRBJ2-7
CASSYRVGYGYTF	TGCGCCAGCAGCTACAGGGTGGGCTATGGCTACACCTTC	13	many	.	TRBV10-2	TRBJ1-2
CATGQGTQYF	TGTGCGACGGGACAGGGGACGCAGTATTTT	10	many	TRBD1	TRBV28	TRBJ2-3
CASSLGTLYSNQPQHF	TGTGCCAGCAGTCTCGGGACACTATATAGCAATCAGCCCCAGCATTTT	16	many	.	TRBV12-3/TRBV12-4	TRBJ1-5
CASSSGQGRNTEAFF	TGCGCCAGCAGCTCGGGACAGGGGCGGAACACTGAAGCTTTCTTT	15	many	TRBD1	TRBV5-1	TRBJ1-1
CASSRDEGRAEAFF	TGTGCCAGCAGTCGCGACGAAGGGAGAGCTGAAGCTTTCTTT	14	many	.	TRBV6-5	TRBJ1-1
CASSAGAMGAFF	TGTGCCAGCAGCGCTGGTGCCATGGGTGCTTTCTTT	12	many	.	TRBV11-2	TRBJ1-1
CAISESGHGQETQYF	TGTGCCATCAGTGAGTCCGGGCATGGGCAAGAGACCCAGTACTTC	15	many	.	TRBV10-3	TRBJ2-5
CASSVSGRGYNEQFF	TGTGCCAGCAGCGTTAGCGGGAGAGGCTACAATGAGCAGTTCTTC	15	many	TRBD2	TRBV7-9	TRBJ2-1
CSVALLAGGSTDTQYF	TGCAGCGTTGCCCTACTAGCGGGAGGATCCACAGATACGCAGTATTTT	16	many	TRBD2	TRBV29-1	TRBJ2-3
CASSLERGDTQYF	TGTGCCAGCAGCCTGGAGCGGGGGGATACGCAGTATTTT	13	many	TRBD2	TRBV12-3/TRBV12-4	TRBJ2-3
CASSLGTGSDEQYF	TGTGCCAGCAGTTTAGGGACAGGGTCTGACGAGCAGTACTTC	14	many	TRBD1	TRBV12-3/TRBV12-4	TRBJ2-7
CASSYSEGVYEQYF	TGTGCCAGCAGTTACTCCGAGGGGGTCTACGAGCAGTACTTC	14	many	.	TRBV6-2/TRBV6-3	TRBJ2-7
CASSLGGTGGFTDTQYF	TGTGCCAGCAGCTTAGGGGGGACAGGGGGTTTTACAGATACGCAGTATTTT	17	many	TRBD1	TRBV7-2	TRBJ2-3
CASSKGTPRRGYTF	TGTGCCAGTAGTAAAGGGACACCTCGAAGGGGCTACACCTTC	14	many	.	TRBV19	TRBJ1-2
CASSFRLAGPYNEQFF	TGTGCCAGCAGTTTCCGACTAGCGGGACCCTACAATGAGCAGTTCTTC	16	many	TRBD2	TRBV12-3/TRBV12-4	TRBJ2-1
CASGAGGNEQFF	TGTGCCAGCGGGGCGGGAGGCAATGAGCAGTTCTTC	12	few	TRBD2	TRBV7-3	TRBJ2-1
CASSQIPSRGEQYF	TGCGCCAGCAGCCAAATCCCGTCTAGAGGCGAGCAGTACTTC	14	.	.	TRBV4-3	TRBJ2-7
CASSLWPGTSGIGMQETQYF	TGTGCCAGCAGCTTATGGCCCGGGACTAGCGGGATTGGTATGCAAGAGACCCAGTACTTC	20	.	TRBD2	TRBV11-1	TRBJ2-5
CASSLTGVTQYF	TGTGCCAGCAGCTTGACAGGGGTTACGCAGTATTTT	12	many	TRBD1	TRBV11-2	TRBJ2-3
CASSFPGLLSSEQYF	TGTGCCAGCAGCTTTCCGGGACTACTGTCGTCCGAGCAGTACTTC	15	few	TRBD2	TRBV7-8	TRBJ2-7
CSARPPGRYTDTQYF	TGCAGTGCTAGACCCCCGGGTCGGTACACAGATACGCAGTATTTT	15	.	.	TRBV20-1	TRBJ2-3